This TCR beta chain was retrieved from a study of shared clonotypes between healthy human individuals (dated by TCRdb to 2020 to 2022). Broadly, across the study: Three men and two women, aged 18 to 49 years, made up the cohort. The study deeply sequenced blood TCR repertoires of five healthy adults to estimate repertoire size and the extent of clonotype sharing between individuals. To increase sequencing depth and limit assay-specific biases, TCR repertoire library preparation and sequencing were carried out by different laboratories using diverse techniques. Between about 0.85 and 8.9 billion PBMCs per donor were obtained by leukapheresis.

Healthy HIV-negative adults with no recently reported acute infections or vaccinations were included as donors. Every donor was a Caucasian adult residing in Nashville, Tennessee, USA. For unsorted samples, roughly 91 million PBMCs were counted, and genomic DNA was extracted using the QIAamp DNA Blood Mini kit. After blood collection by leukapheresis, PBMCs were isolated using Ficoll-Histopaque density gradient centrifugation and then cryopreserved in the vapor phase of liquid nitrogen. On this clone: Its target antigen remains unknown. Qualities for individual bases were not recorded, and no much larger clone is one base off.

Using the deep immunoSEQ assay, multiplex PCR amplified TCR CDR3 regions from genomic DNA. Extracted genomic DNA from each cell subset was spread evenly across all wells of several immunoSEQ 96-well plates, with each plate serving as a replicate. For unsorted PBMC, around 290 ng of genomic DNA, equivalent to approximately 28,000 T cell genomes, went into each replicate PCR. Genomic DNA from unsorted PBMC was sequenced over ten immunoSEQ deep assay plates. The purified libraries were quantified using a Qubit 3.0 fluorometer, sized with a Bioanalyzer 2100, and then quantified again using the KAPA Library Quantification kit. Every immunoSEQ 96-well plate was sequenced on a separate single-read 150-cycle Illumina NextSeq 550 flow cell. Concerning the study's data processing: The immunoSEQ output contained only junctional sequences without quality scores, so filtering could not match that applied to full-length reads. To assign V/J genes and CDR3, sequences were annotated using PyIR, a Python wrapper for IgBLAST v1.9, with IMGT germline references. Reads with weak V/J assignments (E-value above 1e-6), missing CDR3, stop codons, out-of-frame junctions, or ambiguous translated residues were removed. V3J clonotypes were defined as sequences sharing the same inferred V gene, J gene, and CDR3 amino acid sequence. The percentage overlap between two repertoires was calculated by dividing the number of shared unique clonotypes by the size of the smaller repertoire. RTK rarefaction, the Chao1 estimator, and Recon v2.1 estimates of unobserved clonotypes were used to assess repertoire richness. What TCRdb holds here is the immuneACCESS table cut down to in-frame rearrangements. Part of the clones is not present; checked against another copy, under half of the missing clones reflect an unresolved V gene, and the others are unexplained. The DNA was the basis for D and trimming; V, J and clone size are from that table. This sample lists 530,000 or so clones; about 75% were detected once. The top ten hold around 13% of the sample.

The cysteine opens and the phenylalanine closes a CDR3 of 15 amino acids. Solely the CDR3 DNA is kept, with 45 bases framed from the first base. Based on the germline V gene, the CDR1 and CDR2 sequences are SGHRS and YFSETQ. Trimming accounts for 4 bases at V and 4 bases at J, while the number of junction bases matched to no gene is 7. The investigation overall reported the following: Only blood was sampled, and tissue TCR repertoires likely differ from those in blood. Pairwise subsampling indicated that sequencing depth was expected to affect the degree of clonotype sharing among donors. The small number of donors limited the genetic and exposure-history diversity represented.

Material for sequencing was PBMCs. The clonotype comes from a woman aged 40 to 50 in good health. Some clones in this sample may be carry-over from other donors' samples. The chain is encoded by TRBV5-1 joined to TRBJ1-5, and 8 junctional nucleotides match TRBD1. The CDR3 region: CASSIGQGLNQPQHF. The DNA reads TGCGCCAGCAGCATCGGACAGGGCCTTAATCAGCCCCAGCATTTT.